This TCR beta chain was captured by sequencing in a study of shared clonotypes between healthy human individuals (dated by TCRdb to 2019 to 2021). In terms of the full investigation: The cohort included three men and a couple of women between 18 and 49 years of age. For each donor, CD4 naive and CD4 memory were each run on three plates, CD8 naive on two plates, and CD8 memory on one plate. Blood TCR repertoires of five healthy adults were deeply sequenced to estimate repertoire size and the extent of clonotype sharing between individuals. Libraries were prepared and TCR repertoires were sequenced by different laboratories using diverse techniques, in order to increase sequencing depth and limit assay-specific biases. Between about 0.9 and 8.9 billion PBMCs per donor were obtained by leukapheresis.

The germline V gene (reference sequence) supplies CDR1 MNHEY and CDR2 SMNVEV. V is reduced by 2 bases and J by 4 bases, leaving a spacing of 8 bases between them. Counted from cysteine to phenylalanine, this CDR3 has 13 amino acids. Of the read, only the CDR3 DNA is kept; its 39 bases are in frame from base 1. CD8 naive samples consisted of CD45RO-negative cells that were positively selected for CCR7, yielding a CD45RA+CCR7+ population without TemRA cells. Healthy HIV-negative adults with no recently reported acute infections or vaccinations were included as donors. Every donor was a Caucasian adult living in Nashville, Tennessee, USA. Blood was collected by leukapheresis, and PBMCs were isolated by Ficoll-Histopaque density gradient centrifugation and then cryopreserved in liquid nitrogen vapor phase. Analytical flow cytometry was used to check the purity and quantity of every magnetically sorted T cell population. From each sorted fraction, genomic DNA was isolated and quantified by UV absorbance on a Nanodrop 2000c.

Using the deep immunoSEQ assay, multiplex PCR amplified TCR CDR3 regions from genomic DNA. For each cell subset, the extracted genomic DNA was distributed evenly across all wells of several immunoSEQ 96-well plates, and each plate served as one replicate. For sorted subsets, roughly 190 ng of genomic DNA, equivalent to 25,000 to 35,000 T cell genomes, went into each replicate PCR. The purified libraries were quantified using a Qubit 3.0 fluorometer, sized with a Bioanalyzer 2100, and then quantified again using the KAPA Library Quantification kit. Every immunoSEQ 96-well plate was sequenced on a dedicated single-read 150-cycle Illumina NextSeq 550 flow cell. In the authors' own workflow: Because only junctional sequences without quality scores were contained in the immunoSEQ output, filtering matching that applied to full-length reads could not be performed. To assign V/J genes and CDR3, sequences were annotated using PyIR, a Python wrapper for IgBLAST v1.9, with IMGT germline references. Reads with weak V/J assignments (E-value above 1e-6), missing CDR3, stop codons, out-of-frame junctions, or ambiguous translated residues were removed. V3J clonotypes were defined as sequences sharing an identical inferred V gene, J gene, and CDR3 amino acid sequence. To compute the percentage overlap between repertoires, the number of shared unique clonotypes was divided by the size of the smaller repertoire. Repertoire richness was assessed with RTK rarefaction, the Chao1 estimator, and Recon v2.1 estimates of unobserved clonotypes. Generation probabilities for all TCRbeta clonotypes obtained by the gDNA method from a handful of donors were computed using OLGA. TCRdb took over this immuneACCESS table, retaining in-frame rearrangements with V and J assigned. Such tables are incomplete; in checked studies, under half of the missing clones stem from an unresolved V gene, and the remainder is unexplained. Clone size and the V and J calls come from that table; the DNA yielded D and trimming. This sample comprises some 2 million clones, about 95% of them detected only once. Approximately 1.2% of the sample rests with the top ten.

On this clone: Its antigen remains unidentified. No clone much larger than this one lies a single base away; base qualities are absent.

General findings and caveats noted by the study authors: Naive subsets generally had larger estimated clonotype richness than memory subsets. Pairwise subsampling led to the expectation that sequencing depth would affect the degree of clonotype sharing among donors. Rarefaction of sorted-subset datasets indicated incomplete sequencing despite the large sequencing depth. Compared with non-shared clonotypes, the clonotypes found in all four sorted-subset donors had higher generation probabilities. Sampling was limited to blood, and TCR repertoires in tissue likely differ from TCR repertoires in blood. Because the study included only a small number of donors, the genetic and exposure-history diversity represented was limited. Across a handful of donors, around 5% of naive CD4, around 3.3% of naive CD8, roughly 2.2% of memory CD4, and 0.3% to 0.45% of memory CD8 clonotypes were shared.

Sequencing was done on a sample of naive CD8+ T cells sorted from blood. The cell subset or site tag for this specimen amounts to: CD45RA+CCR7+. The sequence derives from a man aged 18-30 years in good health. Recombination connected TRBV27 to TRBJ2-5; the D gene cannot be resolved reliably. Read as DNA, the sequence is TGTGCCAGCAGTTTAGCAGGTTTAGAGACCCAGTACTTC. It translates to CASSLAGLETQYF.